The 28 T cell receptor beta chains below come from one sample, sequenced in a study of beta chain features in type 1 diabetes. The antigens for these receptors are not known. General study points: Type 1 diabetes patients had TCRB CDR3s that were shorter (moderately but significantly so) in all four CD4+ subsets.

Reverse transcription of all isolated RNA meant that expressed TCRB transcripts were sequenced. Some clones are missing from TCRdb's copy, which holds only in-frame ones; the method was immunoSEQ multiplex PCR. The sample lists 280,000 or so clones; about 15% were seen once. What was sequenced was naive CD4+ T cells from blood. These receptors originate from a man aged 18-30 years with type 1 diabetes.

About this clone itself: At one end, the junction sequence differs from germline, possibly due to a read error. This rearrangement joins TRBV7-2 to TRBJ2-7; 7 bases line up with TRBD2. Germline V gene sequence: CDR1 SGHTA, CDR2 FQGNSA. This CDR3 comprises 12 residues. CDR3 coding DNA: TGTGCCAGCAGCTTAGATAGGGCGGGAGTTCACTTC. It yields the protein CASSLDRAGVHF.

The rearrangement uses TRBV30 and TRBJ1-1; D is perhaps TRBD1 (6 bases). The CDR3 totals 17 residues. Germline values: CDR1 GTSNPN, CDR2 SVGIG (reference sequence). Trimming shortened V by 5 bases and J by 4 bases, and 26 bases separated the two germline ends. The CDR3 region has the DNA TGTGCCTGGGGTCCCGTTTTGACAGGCGTCTTGGGCACTGAAGCTTTCTTT. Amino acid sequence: CAWGPVLTGVLGTEAFF.

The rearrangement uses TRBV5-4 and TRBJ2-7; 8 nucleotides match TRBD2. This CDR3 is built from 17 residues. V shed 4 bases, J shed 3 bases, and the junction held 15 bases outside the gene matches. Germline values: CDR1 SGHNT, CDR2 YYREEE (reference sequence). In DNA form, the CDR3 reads TGTGCCAGCAGCGAATCGTTGGGACTAGGGAACCACTACGAGCAGTACTTC. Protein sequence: CASSESLGLGNHYEQYF.

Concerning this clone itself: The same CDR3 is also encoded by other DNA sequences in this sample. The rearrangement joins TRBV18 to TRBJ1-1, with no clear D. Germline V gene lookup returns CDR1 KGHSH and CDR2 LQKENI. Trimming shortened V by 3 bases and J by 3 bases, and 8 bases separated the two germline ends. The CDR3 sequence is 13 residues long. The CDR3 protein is CASSPPGDTEAFF. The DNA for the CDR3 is TGTGCCAGCTCACCCCCCGGGGACACTGAAGCTTTCTTT.

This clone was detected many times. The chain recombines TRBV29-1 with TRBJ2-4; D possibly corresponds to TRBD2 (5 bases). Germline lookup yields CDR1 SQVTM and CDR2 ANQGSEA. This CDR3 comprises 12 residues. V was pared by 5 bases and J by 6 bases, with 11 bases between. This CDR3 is CSVRESGNIQYF. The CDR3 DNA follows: TGCAGCGTTAGGGAGAGTGGAAACATTCAGTACTTC.

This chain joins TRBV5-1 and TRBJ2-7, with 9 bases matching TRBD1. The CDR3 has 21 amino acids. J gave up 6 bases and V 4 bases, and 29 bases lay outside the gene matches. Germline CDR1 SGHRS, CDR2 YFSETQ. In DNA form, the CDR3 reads TGCGCCAGCAGCAGAAAAACAGGGGGCGCCGGGAGTATGCAGCATAGTGGCGAGCAGTACTTC. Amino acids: CASSRKTGGAGSMQHSGEQYF. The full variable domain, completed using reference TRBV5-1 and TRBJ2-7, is KAGVTQTPRYLIKTRGQQVTLSCSPISGHRSVSWYQQTPGQGLQFLFEYFSETQRNKGNFPGRFSGRQFSNSRSEMNVSTLELGDSALYLCASSRKTGGAGSMQHSGEQYFGPGTRLTVT.

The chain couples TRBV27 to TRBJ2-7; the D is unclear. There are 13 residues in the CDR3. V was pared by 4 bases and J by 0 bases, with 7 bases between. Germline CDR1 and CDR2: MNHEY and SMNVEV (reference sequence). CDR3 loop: CASSYAASYEQYF. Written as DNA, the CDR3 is TGTGCCAGCAGTTACGCGGCCTCCTACGAGCAGTACTTC.

The CDR3 loop is CSGLTSGYEQYF. The DNA for the CDR3 is TGCAGCGGATTGACTAGCGGATACGAGCAGTACTTC. The gene calls are TRBV29-1 and TRBJ2-7, with 9 bases matching TRBD2. Germline assignment: CDR1 SQVTM and CDR2 ANQGSEA. V was pared by 7 bases and J by 4 bases, with 5 bases of the junction left unmatched. The CDR3 is 12 amino acids.

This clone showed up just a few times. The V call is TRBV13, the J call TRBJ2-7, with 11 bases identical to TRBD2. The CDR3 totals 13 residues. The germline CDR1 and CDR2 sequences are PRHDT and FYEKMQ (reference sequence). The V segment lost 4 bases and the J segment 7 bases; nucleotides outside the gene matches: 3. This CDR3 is CASSYSSGREQYF. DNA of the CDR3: TGTGCCAGCAGCTACTCTAGCGGGAGGGAGCAGTACTTC.

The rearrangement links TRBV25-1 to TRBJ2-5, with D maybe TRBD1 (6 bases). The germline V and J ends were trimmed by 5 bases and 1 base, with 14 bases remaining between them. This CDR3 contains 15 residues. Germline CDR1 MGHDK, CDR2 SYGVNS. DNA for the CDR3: TGTGCCAGCAGTAAAACCGACAGGCGCCAAGAGACCCAGTACTTC. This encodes CASSKTDRRQETQYF.

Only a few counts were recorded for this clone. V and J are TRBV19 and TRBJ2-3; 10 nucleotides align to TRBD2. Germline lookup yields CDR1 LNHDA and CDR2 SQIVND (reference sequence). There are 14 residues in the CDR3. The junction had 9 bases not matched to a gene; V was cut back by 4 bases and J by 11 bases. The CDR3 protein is CASSKELAGREQYF. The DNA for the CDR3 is TGTGCCAGTAGTAAAGAACTAGCGGGAAGGGAGCAGTATTTT.

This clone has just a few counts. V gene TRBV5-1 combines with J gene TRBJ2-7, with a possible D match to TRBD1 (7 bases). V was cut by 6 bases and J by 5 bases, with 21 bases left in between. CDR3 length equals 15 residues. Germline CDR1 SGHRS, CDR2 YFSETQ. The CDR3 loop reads CASNLGGQLRHEQYF. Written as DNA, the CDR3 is TGCGCCAGCAACCTGGGGGGACAGCTGAGACACGAGCAGTACTTC.

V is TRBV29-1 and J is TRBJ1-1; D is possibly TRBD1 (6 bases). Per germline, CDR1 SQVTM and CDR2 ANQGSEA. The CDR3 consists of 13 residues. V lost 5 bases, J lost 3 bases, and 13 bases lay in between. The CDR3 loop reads CSVSGALDTEAFF. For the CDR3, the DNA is TGCAGCGTTTCAGGGGCCCTGGACACTGAAGCTTTCTTT.

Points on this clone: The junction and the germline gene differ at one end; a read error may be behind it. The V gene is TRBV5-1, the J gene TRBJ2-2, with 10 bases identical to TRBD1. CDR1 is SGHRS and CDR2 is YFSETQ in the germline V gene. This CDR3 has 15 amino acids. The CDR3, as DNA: TGCGCCAGCAGCAAGGGACAGGGGAACGCCGGGGAGCTGTTTTTT. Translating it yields CASSKGQGNAGELFF.

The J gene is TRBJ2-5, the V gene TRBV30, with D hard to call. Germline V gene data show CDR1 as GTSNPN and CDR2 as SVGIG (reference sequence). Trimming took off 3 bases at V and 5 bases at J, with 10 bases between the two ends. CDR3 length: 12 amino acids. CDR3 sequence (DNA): TGTGCCTGGAGACGACTTTCGGAGACCCAGTACTTC. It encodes CAWRRLSETQYF.

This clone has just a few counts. CDR3 sequence: CASSPRTASNQPQHF. In DNA, the CDR3 is TGTGCCAGCTCACCACGGACAGCAAGCAATCAGCCCCAGCATTTT. The V and J genes are TRBV18 and TRBJ1-5, with TRBD1 as a possible D gene (6 bases). The V and J ends lost 1 base and 1 base respectively, with 8 bases between them. From germline, CDR1 is KGHSH and CDR2 LQKENI. This CDR3 has 15 residues.

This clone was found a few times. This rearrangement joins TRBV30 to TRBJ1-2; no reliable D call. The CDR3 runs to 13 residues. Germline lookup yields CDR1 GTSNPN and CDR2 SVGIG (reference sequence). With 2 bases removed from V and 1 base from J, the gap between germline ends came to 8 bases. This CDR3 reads CAWSPGVNYGYTF. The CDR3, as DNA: TGTGCCTGGAGTCCGGGAGTTAACTATGGCTACACCTTC.

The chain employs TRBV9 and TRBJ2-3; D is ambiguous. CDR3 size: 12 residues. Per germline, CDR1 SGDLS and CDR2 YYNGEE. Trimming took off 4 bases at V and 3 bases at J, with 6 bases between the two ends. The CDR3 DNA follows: TGTGCCAGCAGCCGGTTTACAGATACGCAGTATTTT. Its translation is CASSRFTDTQYF.

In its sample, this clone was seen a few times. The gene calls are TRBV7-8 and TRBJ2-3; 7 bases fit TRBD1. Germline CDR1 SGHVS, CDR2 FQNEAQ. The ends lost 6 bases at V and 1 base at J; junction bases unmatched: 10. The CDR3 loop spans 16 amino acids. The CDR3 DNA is TGTGCCAGCAGGAGACAGGGTTGGGACGGCACAGATACGCAGTATTTT. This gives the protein CASRRQGWDGTDTQYF. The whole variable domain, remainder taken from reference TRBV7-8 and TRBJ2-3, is GAGVSQSPRYKVAKRGQDVALRCDPISGHVSLFWYQQALGQGPEFLTYFQNEAQLDKSGLPSDRFFAERPEGSVSTLKIQRTQQEDSAVYLCASRRQGWDGTDTQYFGPGTRLTVL.

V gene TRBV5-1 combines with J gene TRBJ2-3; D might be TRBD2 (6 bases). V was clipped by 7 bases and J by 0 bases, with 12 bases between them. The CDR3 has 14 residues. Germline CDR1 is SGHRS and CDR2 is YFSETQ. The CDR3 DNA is TGCGCCAGCCGGGGGACTTCTAGCACAGATACGCAGTATTTT. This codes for CASRGTSSTDTQYF.

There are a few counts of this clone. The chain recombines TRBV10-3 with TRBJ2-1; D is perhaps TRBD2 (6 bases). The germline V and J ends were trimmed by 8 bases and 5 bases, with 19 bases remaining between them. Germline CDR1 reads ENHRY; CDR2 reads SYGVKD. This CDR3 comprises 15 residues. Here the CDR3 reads CAIRSLSGQHNEQFF. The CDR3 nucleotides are TGTGCCATCCGATCCCTGAGCGGGCAGCACAATGAGCAGTTCTTC.

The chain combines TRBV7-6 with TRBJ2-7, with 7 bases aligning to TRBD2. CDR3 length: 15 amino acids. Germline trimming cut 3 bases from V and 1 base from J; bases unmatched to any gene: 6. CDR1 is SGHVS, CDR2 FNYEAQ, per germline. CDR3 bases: TGTGCCAGCAGCTTTTCTAGCGGTTATTCCTACGAGCAGTACTTC. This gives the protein CASSFSSGYSYEQYF.

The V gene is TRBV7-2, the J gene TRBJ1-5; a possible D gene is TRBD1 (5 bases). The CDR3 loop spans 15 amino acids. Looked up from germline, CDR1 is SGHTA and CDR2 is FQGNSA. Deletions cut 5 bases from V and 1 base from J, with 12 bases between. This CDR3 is CASSPQGISNQPQHF. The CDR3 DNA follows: TGTGCCAGCAGCCCCCAGGGCATCAGCAATCAGCCCCAGCATTTT.

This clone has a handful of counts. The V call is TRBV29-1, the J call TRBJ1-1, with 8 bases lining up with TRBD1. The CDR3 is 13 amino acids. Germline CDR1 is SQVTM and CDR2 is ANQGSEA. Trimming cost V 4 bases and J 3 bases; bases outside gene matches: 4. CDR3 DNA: TGCAGCGTTGCATACAGGGGGGACACTGAAGCTTTCTTT. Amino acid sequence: CSVAYRGDTEAFF.

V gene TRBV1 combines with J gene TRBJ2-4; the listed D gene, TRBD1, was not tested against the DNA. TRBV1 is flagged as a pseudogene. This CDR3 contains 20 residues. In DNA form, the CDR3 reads TGCACCAGCCCCCGAACTTCGGGACAGGGGGCGCGGAACGCCAAAAACATTCAGTACTTC. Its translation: CTSPRTSGQGARNAKNIQYF.

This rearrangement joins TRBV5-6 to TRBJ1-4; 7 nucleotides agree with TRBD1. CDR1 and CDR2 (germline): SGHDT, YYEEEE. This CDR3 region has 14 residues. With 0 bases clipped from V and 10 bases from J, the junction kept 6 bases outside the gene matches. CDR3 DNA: TGTGCCAGCAGCTTGGGGCAGGGGGTCCTAAAACTGTTTTTT. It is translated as CASSLGQGVLKLFF.

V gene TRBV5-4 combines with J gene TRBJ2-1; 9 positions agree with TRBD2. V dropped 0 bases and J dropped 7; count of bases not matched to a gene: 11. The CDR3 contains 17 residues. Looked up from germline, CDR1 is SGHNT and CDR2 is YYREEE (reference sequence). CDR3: CASSLDGGGRARNEQFF. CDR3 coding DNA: TGTGCCAGCAGCTTGGACGGGGGCGGGAGGGCTCGGAATGAGCAGTTCTTC.

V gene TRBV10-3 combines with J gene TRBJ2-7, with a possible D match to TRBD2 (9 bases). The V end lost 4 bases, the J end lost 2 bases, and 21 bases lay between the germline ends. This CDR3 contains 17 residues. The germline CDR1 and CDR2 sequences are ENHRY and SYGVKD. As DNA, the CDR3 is TGTGCCATCAGTGGCCGCGGGGGGGACAGGAGGACCTACGAGCAGTACTTC. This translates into CAISGRGGDRRTYEQYF.